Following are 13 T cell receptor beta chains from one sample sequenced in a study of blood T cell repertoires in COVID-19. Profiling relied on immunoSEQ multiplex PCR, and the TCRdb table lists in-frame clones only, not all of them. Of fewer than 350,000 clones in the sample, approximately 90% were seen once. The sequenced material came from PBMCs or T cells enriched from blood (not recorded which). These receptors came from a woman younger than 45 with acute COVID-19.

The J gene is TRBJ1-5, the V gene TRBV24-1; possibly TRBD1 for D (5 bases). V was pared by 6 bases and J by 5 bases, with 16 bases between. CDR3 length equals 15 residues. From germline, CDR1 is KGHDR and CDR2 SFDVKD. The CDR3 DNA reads TGTGCCACCAGTCCACCGGGGGGGGTACATCAGCCCCAGCATTTT. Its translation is CATSPPGGVHQPQHF.

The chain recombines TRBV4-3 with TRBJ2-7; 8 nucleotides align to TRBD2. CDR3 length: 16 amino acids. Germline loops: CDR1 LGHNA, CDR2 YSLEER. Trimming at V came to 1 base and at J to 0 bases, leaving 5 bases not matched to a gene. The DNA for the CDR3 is TGCGCCAGCAGCCAAGCACTAGCGGTGAGCTCCTACGAGCAGTACTTC. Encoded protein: CASSQALAVSSYEQYF.

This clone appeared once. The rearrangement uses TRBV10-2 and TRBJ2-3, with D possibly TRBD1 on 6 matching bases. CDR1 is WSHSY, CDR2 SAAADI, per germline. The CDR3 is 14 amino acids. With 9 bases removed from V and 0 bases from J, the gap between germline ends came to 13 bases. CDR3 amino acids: CASSTGSSTDTQYF. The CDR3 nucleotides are TGCGCCAGTTCCACAGGGTCTAGCACAGATACGCAGTATTTT.

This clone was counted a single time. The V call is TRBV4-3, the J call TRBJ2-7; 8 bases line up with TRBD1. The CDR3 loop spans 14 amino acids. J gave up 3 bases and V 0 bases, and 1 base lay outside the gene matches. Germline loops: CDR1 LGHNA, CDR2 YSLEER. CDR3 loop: CASSQEQGGYEQYF. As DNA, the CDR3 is TGCGCCAGCAGCCAAGAACAGGGGGGCTACGAGCAGTACTTC.

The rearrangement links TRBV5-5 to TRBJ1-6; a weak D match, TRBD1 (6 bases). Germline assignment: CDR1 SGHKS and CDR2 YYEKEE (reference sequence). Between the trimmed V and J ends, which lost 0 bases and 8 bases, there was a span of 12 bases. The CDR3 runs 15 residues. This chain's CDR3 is CASSLEQGVDSPLHF. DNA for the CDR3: TGTGCCAGCAGCTTGGAACAGGGAGTTGATTCACCCCTCCACTTT.

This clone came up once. CDR3 sequence (DNA): TGCGCCAGTAACGCAGGGACTAGCTACAATGAGCAGTTCTTC. This codes for CASNAGTSYNEQFF. This rearrangement joins TRBV5-1 to TRBJ2-1, with 8 bases identical to TRBD2. CDR1 and CDR2 (germline): SGHRS, YFSETQ. The CDR3 runs to 14 residues. V lost 8 bases and J lost 3; bases outside the gene matches: 7.

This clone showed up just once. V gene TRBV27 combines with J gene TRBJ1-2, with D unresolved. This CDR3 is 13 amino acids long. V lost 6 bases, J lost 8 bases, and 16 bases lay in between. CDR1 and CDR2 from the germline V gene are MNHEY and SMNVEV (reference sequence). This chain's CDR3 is CASSREGMGGYTF. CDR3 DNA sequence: TGTGCCAGCAGCCGGGAGGGTATGGGGGGCTACACCTTC.

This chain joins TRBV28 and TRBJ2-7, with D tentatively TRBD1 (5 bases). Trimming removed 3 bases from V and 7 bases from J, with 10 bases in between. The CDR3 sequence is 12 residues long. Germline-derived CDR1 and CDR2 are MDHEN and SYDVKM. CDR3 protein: CASSFGHVEQYF. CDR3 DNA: TGTGCCAGCAGTTTTGGACATGTAGAGCAGTACTTC.

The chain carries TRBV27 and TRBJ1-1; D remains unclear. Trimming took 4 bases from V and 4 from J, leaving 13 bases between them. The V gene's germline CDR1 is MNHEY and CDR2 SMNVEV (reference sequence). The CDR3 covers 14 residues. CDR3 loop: CASSSALVSTEAFF. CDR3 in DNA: TGTGCCAGCAGTTCCGCGTTGGTGAGCACTGAAGCTTTCTTT.

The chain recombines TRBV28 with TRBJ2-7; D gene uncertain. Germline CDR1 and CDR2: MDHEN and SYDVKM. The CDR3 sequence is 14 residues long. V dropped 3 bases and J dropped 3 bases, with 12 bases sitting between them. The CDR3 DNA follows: TGTGCCAGCAGTTTCGACATAAAATACTACGAGCAGTACTTC. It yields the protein CASSFDIKYYEQYF.

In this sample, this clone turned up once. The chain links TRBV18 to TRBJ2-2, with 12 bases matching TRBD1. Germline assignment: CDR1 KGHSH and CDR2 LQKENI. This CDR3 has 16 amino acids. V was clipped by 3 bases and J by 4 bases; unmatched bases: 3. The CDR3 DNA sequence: TGTGCCAGCTCACCCGGGACAGGGGGCCTCACCGGGGAGCTGTTTTTT. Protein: CASSPGTGGLTGELFF. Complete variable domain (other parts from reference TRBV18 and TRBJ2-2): NAGVMQNPRHLVRRRGQEARLRCSPMKGHSHVYWYRQLPEEGLKFMVYLQKENIIDESGMPKERFSAEFPKEGPSILRIQQVVRGDSAAYFCASSPGTGGLTGELFFGEGSRLTVL.

The CDR3 spells CASSPPGLSSGNTIYF. CDR3 sequence (DNA): TGTGCCAGCTCACCGCCGGGACTCAGCTCTGGAAACACCATATATTTT. This chain connects TRBV18 to TRBJ1-3, with D maybe TRBD1 (5 bases). The CDR3 runs 16 residues. Germline values: CDR1 KGHSH, CDR2 LQKENI. Between the trimmed V and J ends, which lost 3 bases and 0 bases, there was a span of 12 bases.

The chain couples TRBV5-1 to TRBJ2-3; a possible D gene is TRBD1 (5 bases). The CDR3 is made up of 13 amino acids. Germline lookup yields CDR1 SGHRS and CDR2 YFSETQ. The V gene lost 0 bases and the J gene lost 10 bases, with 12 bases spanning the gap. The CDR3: CASSLETGGAQYF. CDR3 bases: TGCGCCAGCAGCTTGGAAACAGGTGGGGCGCAGTATTTT.